This TCR beta chain was sequenced for a study of T cell responses to AZD1222 COVID-19 vaccine. Whole-study results and caveats: Across the whole spike, CD4 TCRs peaked at regions 160-218 and 743-854. In all cases, repertoires were sampled only after the peak T cell response. The donor cohort was predominantly white British with a female majority, and clonal diversity may have been underestimated.

The CDR3 length is 13 residues. The V end was cut by 5 bases, the J end by 3 bases, with 11 bases between. The repertoire was sequenced with immunoSEQ multiplex PCR; TCRdb's copy has only in-frame clones and lacks some. The sample holds approximately 160,000 clones, more than 85% seen once. This clone was recorded once. Its antigen is currently unknown. The material was peripheral blood, obtained on day 0 of AZD1222 vaccination. The receptor's source is an adult in good health. The J gene is TRBJ2-7, the V gene TRBV12-3 or TRBV12-4; perhaps TRBD1 as D (6 bases). The CDR3 coding sequence is TGTGCCAGCAGTGCCGACAGGAGCTACGAGCAGTACTTC. Translated, it gives CASSADRSYEQYF.